The clone carrying this TCR beta chain was detected once. Original handling: Reference gene primers were amplified, and this amplification served to estimate nucleated cell counts. Sequencing was performed with immunoSEQ multiplex PCR; in TCRdb, only in-frame clones are kept and a portion is missing. The D gene and trimming were derived from the DNA, and the V and J assignments and clone size from that table. Of over 100,000 clones in the sample, over 80% were seen once. The germline CDR1 and CDR2 sequences are SGHTA and FQGNSA. This CDR3 comprises 15 residues. Trimming removed 4 bases at V and 0 bases at J, with 12 bases between. The sample comes from a study of blood T cell repertoires in COVID-19. Across the study: Some COVID-19 samples were acute and others convalescent; all came from the United States, Italy and Spain. PBMCs, B-cell-depleted T cells, or T cells were the source of the cDNA or gDNA that made up the material.

The clonotype originates from an older woman with acute or convalescent COVID-19. The chain has TRBV7-2 and TRBJ1-1; D might be TRBD1 (6 bases). The sequenced sample was peripheral blood. CDR3 DNA sequence: TGTGCCAGCAGCTCGCGGGGGCCCATGAACACTGAAGCTTTCTTT. Amino acid sequence: CASSSRGPMNTEAFF.